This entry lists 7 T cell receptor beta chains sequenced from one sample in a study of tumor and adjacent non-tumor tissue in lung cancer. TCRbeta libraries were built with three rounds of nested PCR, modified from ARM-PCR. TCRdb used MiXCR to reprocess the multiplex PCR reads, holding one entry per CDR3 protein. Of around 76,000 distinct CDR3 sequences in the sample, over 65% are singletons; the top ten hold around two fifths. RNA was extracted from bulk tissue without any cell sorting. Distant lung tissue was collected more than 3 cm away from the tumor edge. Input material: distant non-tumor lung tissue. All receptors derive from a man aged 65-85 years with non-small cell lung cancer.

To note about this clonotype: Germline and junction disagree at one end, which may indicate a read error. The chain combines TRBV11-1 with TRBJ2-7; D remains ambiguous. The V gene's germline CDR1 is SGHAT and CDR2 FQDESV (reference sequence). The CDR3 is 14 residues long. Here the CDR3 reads CASSYDKIAYEQYF. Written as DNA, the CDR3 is TGTGCCAGCAGCTACGACAAGATTGCCTATGAGCAGTACTTC.

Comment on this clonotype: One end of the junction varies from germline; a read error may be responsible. The CDR3 sequence is CSSSRPGTGIASGNTIYF. The CDR3 nucleotides are TGTTCCAGCAGTCGTCCCGGAACAGGGATCGCCTCTGGAAACACCATATATTTT. The chain links TRBV12-3 or TRBV12-4 to TRBJ1-3, with D possibly TRBD1 on 6 matching bases. This CDR3 is built from 18 residues.

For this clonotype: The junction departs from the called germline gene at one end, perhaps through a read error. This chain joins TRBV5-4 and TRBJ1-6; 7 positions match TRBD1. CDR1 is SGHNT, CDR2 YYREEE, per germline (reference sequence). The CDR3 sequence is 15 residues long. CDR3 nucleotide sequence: TGTGCCAGCAGACGAACAGGGGATCATAATTCACCCCACCACTTT. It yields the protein CASRRTGDHNSPHHF.

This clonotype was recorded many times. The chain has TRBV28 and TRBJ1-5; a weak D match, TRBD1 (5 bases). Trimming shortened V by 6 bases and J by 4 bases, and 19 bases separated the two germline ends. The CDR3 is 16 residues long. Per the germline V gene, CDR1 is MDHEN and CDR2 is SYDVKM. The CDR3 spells CASRLEARGLNQPQHF. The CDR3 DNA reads TGTGCCAGCAGACTAGAGGCGAGGGGTCTAAATCAGCCCCAGCATTTT.

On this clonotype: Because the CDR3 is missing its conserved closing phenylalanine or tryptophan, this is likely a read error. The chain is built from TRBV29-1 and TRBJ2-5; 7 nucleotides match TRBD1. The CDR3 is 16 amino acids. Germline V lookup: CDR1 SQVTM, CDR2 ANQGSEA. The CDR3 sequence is CRAKPYLRTGQETQYL. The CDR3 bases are TGCCGCGCCAAGCCCTACCTCCGGACAGGTCAAGAGACCCAGTACCTC.

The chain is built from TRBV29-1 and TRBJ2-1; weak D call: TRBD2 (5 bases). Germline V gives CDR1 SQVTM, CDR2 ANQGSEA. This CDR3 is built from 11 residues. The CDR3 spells CSAGAEDEQFF. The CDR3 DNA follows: TGCAGTGCAGGAGCGGAGGATGAGCAGTTCTTC.

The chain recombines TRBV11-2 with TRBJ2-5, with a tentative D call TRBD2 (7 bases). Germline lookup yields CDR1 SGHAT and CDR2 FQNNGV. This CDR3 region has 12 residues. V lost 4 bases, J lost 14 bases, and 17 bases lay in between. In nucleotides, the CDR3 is TGTGCCAGCAGCTGGGGGGGCGAGACGCATTACTTC. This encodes CASSWGGETHYF.